Shown below are 11 T cell receptor beta chains from a single sample sequenced in a study of post-analysis software for immune sequencing data (dated by TCRdb to between 2014 and 2017). The library was generated by PCR. Data came from an Illumina HiSeq 2500. To reduce PCR and sequencing biases, unique molecular identifiers were incorporated into the TCR beta cDNA libraries. In-frame beta chains were kept once TCRdb had trimmed the public reads at Q25 with fastp and called clones with MiXCR. Rows are combined by CDR3 protein, so each entry shows the most common genes and DNA. This sample comprises fewer than 850,000 distinct CDR3 sequences, 25% to 30% of them detected only once. The top ten clones comprise 0.55% to 0.65% of the sample. No antigen has been identified for these receptors. Overall study results and their limits: Four to six TRBV segments, including TRBV5-6, TRBV5-1 and TRBV20-1, were significantly more frequent in patients than controls.

The specimen sequenced was blood. The receptors stem from a girl under 18 with multiple sclerosis.

CDR3 sequence reads: CASRPQTGQGGYNEQFF. Here the CDR3 DNA reads TGCGCCAGCAGGCCACAGACGGGACAGGGAGGATACAATGAGCAGTTCTTC. The chain combines TRBV4-3 with TRBJ2-1, with 9 bases fitting TRBD1. CDR1 is LGHNA and CDR2 is YSLEER in the germline V gene. The CDR3 runs to 17 residues. V lost 6 bases, J lost 4 bases, and 13 bases stayed unmatched.

The chain is built from TRBV7-9 and TRBJ1-2, with D hard to call. V lost 7 bases and J lost 1, with 7 bases in between. Germline V gene sequence: CDR1 SEHNR, CDR2 FQNEAQ (reference sequence). This CDR3 contains 12 residues. CDR3 region: CASINDNYGYTF. In DNA form, the CDR3 reads TGTGCCAGCATCAATGATAACTATGGCTACACCTTC.

J is TRBJ2-1 and V is TRBV7-9; possibly TRBD1 for D (6 bases). Germline values: CDR1 SEHNR, CDR2 FQNEAQ (reference sequence). This CDR3 comprises 14 residues. Trimming removed 5 bases from V and 5 bases from J, with 13 bases in between. The DNA of the CDR3 is TGTGCCAGCAGCACTCAGGGGCGAAACAATGAGCAGTTCTTC. This translates into CASSTQGRNNEQFF.

This clonotype was observed at least ten times. The chain joins TRBV18 to TRBJ2-5; D is unclear. The CDR3 consists of 12 residues. The ends were cut back, 3 bases at V and 4 bases at J, with 6 bases in the middle. The germline CDR1 and CDR2 sequences are KGHSH and LQKENI. As DNA, the CDR3 is TGTGCCAGCTCACCCGCGCCAGAGACCCAGTACTTC. This sequence encodes CASSPAPETQYF.

V usage is TRBV12-3 or TRBV12-4 and J usage is TRBJ1-5; D unclear. The CDR3 spans 15 residues. V lost 6 bases to trimming and J lost 7 bases, with 19 bases between them. CDR3 in DNA: TGTGCCAGCAGCCGGGAGACCCTCTCCAGGCAGCCCCAGCATTTT. It specifies CASSRETLSRQPQHF.

V and J are TRBV19 and TRBJ2-1; 11 nucleotides agree with TRBD1. The CDR3 covers 16 residues. Trimming at V came to 4 bases and at J to 8 bases, leaving 10 bases not matched to a gene. Germline assignment: CDR1 LNHDA and CDR2 SQIVND (reference sequence). The CDR3 DNA sequence: TGTGCCAGTAGTACGGTCCCGGACAGGGGGCGGGATGAGCAGTTCTTC. Amino acid sequence: CASSTVPDRGRDEQFF.

The chain has TRBV6-5 and TRBJ2-1; TRBD1 matches at 8 bases. This CDR3 has 14 residues. Germline CDR1 is MNHEY and CDR2 is SVGAGI. V dropped 6 bases and J dropped 1; count of bases not matched to a gene: 2. The CDR3 nucleotides are TGTGCCAGCAGGGACAGGGCATCCTACAATGAGCAGTTCTTC. Protein product: CASRDRASYNEQFF.

This clonotype was found many times. The genes are TRBV7-9 and TRBJ1-2; 9 bases align to TRBD1. The germline CDR1 and CDR2 sequences are SEHNR and FQNEAQ (reference sequence). Unmatched junction bases numbered 4, after V lost 2 bases and J lost 6 bases. The CDR3 loop spans 14 amino acids. CDR3 nucleotide sequence: TGTGCCAGCAGCTTACCTGACAGGGGGGATGGCTACACCTTC. Amino acids: CASSLPDRGDGYTF.

V gene TRBV9 combines with J gene TRBJ2-3, with no clear D. The CDR3 consists of 14 residues. Germline V gene sequence: CDR1 SGDLS, CDR2 YYNGEE. V was trimmed by 0 bases and J by 3 bases, leaving 8 bases between them. CDR3 sequence (DNA): TGTGCCAGCAGCGTAGATCCACTTACAGATACGCAGTATTTT. Its translation is CASSVDPLTDTQYF.

V and J are TRBV10-2 and TRBJ2-4; D not resolved. Per the germline V gene, CDR1 is WSHSY and CDR2 is SAAADI. Trimming removed 3 bases from V and 7 bases from J, with 10 bases in between. The CDR3 is 13 amino acids. The CDR3, as DNA: TGCGCCAGCAGTGAAAACAGTCGGAACATTCAGTACTTC. Residues: CASSENSRNIQYF.

The chain joins TRBV20-1 to TRBJ2-4; TRBD1 might be the D (6 bases). Matching the DNA end better, TRBJ2-7 makes the J call doubtful. CDR1 is DFQATT, CDR2 SNEGSKA, per germline (reference sequence). The CDR3 is 13 residues long. The chain's CDR3 is CSARAGALYEQYF. CDR3 DNA sequence: TGCAGTGCTAGGGCAGGGGCCCTCTACGAGCAGTACTTC.